Below are 14 T cell receptor beta chains sequenced from a single sample in a study of cytomegalovirus exposure and HLA in healthy donors. 60 Vbeta and 13 Jbeta primers were used in PCR. The protocol was immunoSEQ multiplex PCR, while the TCRdb copy is restricted to in-frame clones and leaves out a portion. Of 130,000 to 150,000 clones listed, 55% to 80% are singletons. The sample was PBMCs. Every receptor here comes from a human donor in good health.

The rearrangement links TRBV5-6 to TRBJ1-2; D is unclear. This CDR3 is 14 amino acids long. V lost 0 bases to trimming and J lost 5 bases, with 11 bases between them. Germline V CDR1 and CDR2: SGHDT, YYEEEE. In DNA, the CDR3 is TGTGCCAGCAGCTTGGGGGCGCGTCAATATGGCTACACCTTC. This gives the protein CASSLGARQYGYTF.

The V gene is TRBV4-1, the J gene TRBJ2-3; 8 positions match TRBD2. Germline V gene lookup returns CDR1 MGHRA and CDR2 YSYEKL. The V and J ends lost 4 bases and 5 bases, in that order; junction bases with no gene match: 11. The CDR3 has 16 residues. The DNA for the CDR3 is TGCGCCAGCAGCCTTCCGACTAGCGTAAGAAGAGATACGCAGTATTTT. As protein: CASSLPTSVRRDTQYF.

The chain couples TRBV10-3 to TRBJ1-1; D gene uncertain. The CDR3 runs 11 residues. V was pared by 3 bases and J by 11 bases, with 10 bases between. The germline CDR1 and CDR2 sequences are ENHRY and SYGVKD. CDR3 region: CAISDNWAAFF. The CDR3 DNA is TGTGCCATCAGTGATAACTGGGCGGCTTTCTTT.

The chain combines TRBV29-1 with TRBJ1-1; no firm D call. With 7 bases removed from V and 4 bases from J, the gap between germline ends came to 16 bases. Germline CDR1 SQVTM, CDR2 ANQGSEA. This CDR3 contains 13 residues. The DNA of the CDR3 is TGCAGCGCCGCCAGAGGGCGTAGCACTGAAGCTTTCTTT. It yields the protein CSAARGRSTEAFF.

To note about this clone: The junction differs from germline at one of its ends, possibly a read error. This chain joins TRBV7-7 and TRBJ2-7; TRBD1 is a possible D gene (5 bases). The CDR3 extends over 13 amino acids. Germline CDR1 is SSHAT and CDR2 is FNYEAQ (reference sequence). The CDR3 region has the DNA TGTGCTAGCAGCTTAAGCCTAGGGGACGAGCAGTACTTC. Translating gives CASSLSLGDEQYF.

The chain recombines TRBV6-5 with TRBJ2-3; tentative D call: TRBD2 (5 bases). Trimming cost V 11 bases and J 0 bases, with 15 bases left between them. CDR3 length: 14 amino acids. Germline CDR1 is MNHEY and CDR2 is SVGAGI. For the CDR3, the DNA is TGTGCCGTCGGAGTCGGACTCAGCACAGATACGCAGTATTTT. It yields the protein CAVGVGLSTDTQYF.

This chain's CDR3 is CASSLDGLAQETQYF. In nucleotides, the CDR3 is TGTGCCAGCAGCCTAGATGGACTAGCCCAAGAGACCCAGTACTTC. The gene calls are TRBV6-5 and TRBJ2-5, with TRBD2 matching over 8 bases. Per the germline V gene, CDR1 is MNHEY and CDR2 is SVGAGI. V was pared by 6 bases and J by 1 base, with 7 bases of the junction left unmatched. The length of the CDR3 is 15 residues.

The V and J genes are TRBV9 and TRBJ1-5; weak D call: TRBD1 (5 bases). The V gene lost 2 bases and the J gene lost 2 bases, with 11 bases spanning the gap. This CDR3 is 15 amino acids long. The V gene's germline CDR1 is SGDLS and CDR2 YYNGEE. CDR3 DNA sequence: TGTGCCAGCAGCGTGGGGGGGGGTGGCAATCAGCCCCAGCATTTT. As protein: CASSVGGGGNQPQHF.

This sequence joins TRBV25-1 and TRBJ2-4, with TRBD1 as a possible D gene (6 bases). Trimming pared 5 bases from V and 7 bases from J, leaving 12 bases between. CDR1 is MGHDK and CDR2 is SYGVNS in the germline V gene. This CDR3 has 13 residues. The CDR3 coding sequence is TGTGCCAGCAGTACAGGGTTACGGAACATTCAGTACTTC. The encoded protein is CASSTGLRNIQYF. The whole variable domain, remainder taken from reference TRBV25-1 and TRBJ2-4, is EADIYQTPRYLVIGTGKKITLECSQTMGHDKMYWYQQDPGMELHLIHYSYGVNSTEKGDLSSESTVSRIRTEHFPLTLESARPSHTSQYLCASSTGLRNIQYFGAGTRLSVL.

The chain uses TRBV4-2 and TRBJ2-1; the D is unclear. CDR1 and CDR2 from the germline V gene are LGHNA and YNFKEQ. V lost 4 bases and J lost 0, with 13 bases in between. The CDR3 extends over 16 amino acids. The CDR3 region is CASSRKLESSYNEQFF. CDR3 DNA: TGTGCCAGCAGCCGCAAGCTCGAAAGCTCCTACAATGAGCAGTTCTTC.

This clone was counted a few times. The chain joins TRBV4-1 to TRBJ2-4, with 11 bases that match TRBD1. The CDR3 totals 16 residues. J lost 6 bases, V lost 3 bases, and 7 bases had no gene match. Germline CDR1 reads MGHRA; CDR2 reads YSYEKL. The CDR3 sequence: CASSQTEGTGGNIQYF. The CDR3 nucleotides are TGCGCCAGCAGCCAGACCGAAGGGACAGGGGGAAACATTCAGTACTTC.

J is TRBJ2-3 and V is TRBV5-6; D gene ambiguous. This CDR3 contains 13 residues. The germline V gene encodes CDR1 SGHDT and CDR2 YYEEEE. V dropped 0 bases and J dropped 4 bases, with 6 bases sitting between them. The CDR3 sequence: CASSLVSSDTQYF. The CDR3 DNA sequence: TGTGCCAGCAGCTTGGTATCGTCAGATACGCAGTATTTT.

This chain joins TRBV10-3 and TRBJ2-5, with D unclear. The CDR3 sequence is 13 residues long. V was pared by 10 bases and J by 4 bases, with 16 bases between. CDR1 is ENHRY and CDR2 is SYGVKD in the germline V gene. The CDR3 region is CATSVQAAETQYF. The CDR3 nucleotides are TGTGCCACCTCCGTTCAGGCAGCAGAGACCCAGTACTTC.

The chain is built from TRBV6-1 and TRBJ1-5; 7 nucleotides align to TRBD1. The CDR3 runs 15 residues. Losses at the gene ends were 6 bases for V and 5 bases for J; bases not matched to a gene: 10. Per germline, CDR1 MNHNS and CDR2 SASEGT. This chain's CDR3 is CASRRQGYLDQPQHF. In DNA, the CDR3 is TGTGCCAGCAGACGACAGGGTTATTTGGATCAGCCCCAGCATTTT.